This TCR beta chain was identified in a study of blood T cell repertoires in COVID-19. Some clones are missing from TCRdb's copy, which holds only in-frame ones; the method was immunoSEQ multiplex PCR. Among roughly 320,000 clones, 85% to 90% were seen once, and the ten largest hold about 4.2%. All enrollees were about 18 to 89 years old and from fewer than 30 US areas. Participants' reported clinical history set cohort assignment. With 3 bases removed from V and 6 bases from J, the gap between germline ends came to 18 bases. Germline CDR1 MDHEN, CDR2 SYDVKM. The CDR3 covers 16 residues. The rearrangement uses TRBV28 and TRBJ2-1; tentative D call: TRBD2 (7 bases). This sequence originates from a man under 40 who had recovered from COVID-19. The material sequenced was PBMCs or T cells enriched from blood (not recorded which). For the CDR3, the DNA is TGTGCCAGCAGTTTCTCCTGGGGGGGCGAACCCAATGAGCAGTTCTTC. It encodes CASSFSWGGEPNEQFF.